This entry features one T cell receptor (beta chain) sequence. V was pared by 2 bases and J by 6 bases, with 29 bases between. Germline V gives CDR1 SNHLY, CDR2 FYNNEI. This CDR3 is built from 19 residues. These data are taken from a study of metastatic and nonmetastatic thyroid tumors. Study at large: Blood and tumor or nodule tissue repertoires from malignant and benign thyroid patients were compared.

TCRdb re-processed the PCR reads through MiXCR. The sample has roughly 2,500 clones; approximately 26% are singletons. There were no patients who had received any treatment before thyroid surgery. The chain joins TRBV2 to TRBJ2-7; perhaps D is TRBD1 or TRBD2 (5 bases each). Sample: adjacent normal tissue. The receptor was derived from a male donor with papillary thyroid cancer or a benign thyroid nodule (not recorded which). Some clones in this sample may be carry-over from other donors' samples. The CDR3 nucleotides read TGTGCCAGCAGTGAAAAGGATCGTACGCTACTAGTTTTCGGGGCCGAGCAGTACTTC. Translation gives CASSEKDRTLLVFGAEQYF.